The T cell receptor beta chain under discussion was sequenced for a study of shared T cell receptors in the human thymus. Clones were sequenced by immunoSEQ multiplex PCR, and TCRdb holds only the in-frame ones, with some missing. There are approximately 400,000 clones in the sample; approximately 95% occur only once, and 0.02% lies in the top ten. The J segment lost 8 bases and the V segment lost 2 bases, leaving 14 bases of the junction unmatched. This CDR3 has 17 amino acids. Germline loops: CDR1 LNHDA, CDR2 SQIVND (reference sequence). The rearrangement uses TRBV19 and TRBJ2-1, with TRBD1 matching 8 bases. The sequence came from a human donor. The sequenced sample consisted of thymocytes. The CDR3 region has the DNA TGTGCCAGTAGTATATGGGGTAGGGGCAGGGGGCCATATGAGCAGTTCTTC. Translated, it gives CASSIWGRGRGPYEQFF.